This T cell receptor (beta chain) is from a study of liver allograft versus peripheral blood T cells. The wider study: Within transplanted livers, the T cell receptor repertoires were examined and compared against the repertoires present in the peripheral blood of liver transplant recipients. Study conclusions and caveats: Liver allograft repertoires of T cell receptors reportedly diverged from peripheral blood repertoires.

The CDR3 totals 15 residues. Germline values: CDR1 MNHNY, CDR2 SVGAGI (reference sequence). The ends were cut back, 6 bases at V and 3 bases at J, with 17 bases in the middle. TCRdb processed the reads anew with MiXCR; each CDR3 protein has one entry. The table records 3,000 to 4,000 distinct CDR3 sequences, approximately 15% of them present only once. Worth noting for this clonotype: The antigen is unknown.

This receptor was taken from a human patient who had a liver transplant. Some of these T cells may belong to the graft donor. The J gene is TRBJ1-2, the V gene TRBV6-6; the D is unclear. CDR3 in DNA: TGTGCCAGCAGCCCGGACGGAGAGACATACTATGGCTACACCTTC. Residues: CASSPDGETYYGYTF.